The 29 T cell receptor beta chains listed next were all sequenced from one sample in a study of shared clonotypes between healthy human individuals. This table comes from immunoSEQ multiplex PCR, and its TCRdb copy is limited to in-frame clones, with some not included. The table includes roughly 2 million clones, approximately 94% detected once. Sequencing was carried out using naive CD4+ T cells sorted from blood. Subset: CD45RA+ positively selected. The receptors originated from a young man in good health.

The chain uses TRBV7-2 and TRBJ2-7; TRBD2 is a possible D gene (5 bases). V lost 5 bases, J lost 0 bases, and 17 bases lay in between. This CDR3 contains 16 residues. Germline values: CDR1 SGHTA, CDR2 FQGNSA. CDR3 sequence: CASSPRAGGSSYEQYF. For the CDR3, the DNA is TGTGCCAGCAGCCCCCGGGCGGGCGGAAGCTCCTACGAGCAGTACTTC.

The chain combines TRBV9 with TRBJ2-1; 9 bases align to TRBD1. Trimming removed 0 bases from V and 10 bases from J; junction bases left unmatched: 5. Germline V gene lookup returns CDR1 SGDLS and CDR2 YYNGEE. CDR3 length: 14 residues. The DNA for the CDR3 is TGTGCCAGCAGCGTAGCTGGGACAGGGTGGGAGCAGTTCTTC. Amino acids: CASSVAGTGWEQFF. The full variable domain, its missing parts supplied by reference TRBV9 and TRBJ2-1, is DSGVTQTPKHLITATGQRVTLRCSPRSGDLSVYWYQQSLDQGLQFLIQYYNGEERAKGNILERFSAQQFPDLHSELNLSSLELGDSALYFCASSVAGTGWEQFFGPGTRLTVL.

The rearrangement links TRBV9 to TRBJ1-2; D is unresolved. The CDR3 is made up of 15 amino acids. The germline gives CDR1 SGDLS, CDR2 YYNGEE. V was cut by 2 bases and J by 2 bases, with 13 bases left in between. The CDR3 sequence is CASSVAGGPNYGYTF. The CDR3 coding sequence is TGTGCCAGCAGCGTGGCTGGCGGACCAAACTATGGCTACACCTTC.

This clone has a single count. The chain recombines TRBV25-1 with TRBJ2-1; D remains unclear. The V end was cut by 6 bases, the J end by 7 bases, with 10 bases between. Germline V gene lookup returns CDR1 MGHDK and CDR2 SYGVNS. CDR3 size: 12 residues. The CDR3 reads CASRKTANEQFF. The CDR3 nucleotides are TGTGCCAGCAGGAAAACGGCGAATGAGCAGTTCTTC.

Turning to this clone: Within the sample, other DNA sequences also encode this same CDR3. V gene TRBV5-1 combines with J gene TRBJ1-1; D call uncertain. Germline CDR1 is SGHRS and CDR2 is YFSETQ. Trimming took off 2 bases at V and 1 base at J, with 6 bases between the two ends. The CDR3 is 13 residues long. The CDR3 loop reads CASSLGENTEAFF. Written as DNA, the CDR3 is TGCGCCAGCAGCTTAGGTGAGAACACTGAAGCTTTCTTT. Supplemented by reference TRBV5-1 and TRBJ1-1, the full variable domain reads KAGVTQTPRYLIKTRGQQVTLSCSPISGHRSVSWYQQTPGQGLQFLFEYFSETQRNKGNFPGRFSGRQFSNSRSEMNVSTLELGDSALYLCASSLGENTEAFFGQGTRLTVV.

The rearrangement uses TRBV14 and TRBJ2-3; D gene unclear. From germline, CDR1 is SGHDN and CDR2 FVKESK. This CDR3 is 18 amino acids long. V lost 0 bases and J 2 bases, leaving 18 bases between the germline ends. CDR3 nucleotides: TGTGCCAGCAGCCAAGATCGGGTTCGGAAGGCACACACAGATACGCAGTATTTT. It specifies CASSQDRVRKAHTDTQYF.

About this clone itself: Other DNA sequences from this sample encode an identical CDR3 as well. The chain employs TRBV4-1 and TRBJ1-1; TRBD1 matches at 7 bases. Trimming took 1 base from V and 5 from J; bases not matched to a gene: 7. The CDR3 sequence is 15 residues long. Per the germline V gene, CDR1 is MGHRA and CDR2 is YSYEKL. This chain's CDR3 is CASSQGEGARTEAFF. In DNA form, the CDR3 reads TGCGCCAGCAGCCAAGGGGAGGGGGCGCGGACTGAAGCTTTCTTT.

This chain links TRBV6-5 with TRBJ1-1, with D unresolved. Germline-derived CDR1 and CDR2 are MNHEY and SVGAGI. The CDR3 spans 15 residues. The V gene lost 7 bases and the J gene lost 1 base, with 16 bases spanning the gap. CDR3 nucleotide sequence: TGTGCCAGCACCCCCGGTGGTCGGAAGAACACTGAAGCTTTCTTT. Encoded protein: CASTPGGRKNTEAFF.

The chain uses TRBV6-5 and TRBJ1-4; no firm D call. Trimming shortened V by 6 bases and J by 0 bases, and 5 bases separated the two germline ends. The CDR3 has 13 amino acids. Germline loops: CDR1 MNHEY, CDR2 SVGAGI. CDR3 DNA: TGTGCCAGCAGGCGTACAACTAATGAAAAACTGTTTTTT. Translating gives CASRRTTNEKLFF.

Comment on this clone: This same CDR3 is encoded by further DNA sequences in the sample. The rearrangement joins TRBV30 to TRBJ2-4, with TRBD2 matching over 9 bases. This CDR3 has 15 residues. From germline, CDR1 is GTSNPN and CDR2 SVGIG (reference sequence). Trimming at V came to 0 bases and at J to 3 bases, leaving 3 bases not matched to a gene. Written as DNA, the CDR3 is TGTGCCTGGAGTGTAGCGGGGGGCGGCAAAAACATTCAGTACTTC. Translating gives CAWSVAGGGKNIQYF. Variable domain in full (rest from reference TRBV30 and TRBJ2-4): SQTIHQWPATLVQPVGSPLSLECTVEGTSNPNLYWYRQAAGRGLQLLFYSVGIGQISSEVPQNLSASRPQDRQFILSSKKLLLSDSGFYLCAWSVAGGGKNIQYFGAGTRLSVL.

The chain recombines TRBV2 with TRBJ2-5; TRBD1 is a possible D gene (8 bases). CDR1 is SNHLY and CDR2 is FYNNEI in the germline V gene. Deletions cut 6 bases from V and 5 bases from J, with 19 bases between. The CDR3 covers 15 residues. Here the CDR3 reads CASRTDRAGVETQYF. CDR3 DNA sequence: TGTGCCAGCAGGACGGACAGGGCGGGAGTGGAGACCCAGTACTTC.

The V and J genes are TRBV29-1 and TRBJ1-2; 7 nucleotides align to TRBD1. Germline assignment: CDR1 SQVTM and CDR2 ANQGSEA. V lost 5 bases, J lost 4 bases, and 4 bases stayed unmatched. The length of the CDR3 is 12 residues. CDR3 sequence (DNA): TGCAGCGTTTATGACAGGGCCTATGGCTACACCTTC. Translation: CSVYDRAYGYTF.

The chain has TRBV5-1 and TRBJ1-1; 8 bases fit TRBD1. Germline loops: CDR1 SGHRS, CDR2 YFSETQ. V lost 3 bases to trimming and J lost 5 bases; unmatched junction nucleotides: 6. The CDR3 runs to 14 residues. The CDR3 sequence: CASSYDGQGTEAFF. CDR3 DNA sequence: TGCGCCAGCAGCTACGATGGACAGGGAACTGAAGCTTTCTTT. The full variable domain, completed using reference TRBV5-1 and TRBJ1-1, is KAGVTQTPRYLIKTRGQQVTLSCSPISGHRSVSWYQQTPGQGLQFLFEYFSETQRNKGNFPGRFSGRQFSNSRSEMNVSTLELGDSALYLCASSYDGQGTEAFFGQGTRLTVV.

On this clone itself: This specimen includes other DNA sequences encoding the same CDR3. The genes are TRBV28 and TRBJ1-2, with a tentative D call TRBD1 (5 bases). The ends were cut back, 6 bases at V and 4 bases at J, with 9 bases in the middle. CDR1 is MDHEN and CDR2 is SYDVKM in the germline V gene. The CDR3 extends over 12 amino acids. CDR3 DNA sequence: TGTGCCAGCAGGGGGCAGGGCTATGGCTACACCTTC. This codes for CASRGQGYGYTF.

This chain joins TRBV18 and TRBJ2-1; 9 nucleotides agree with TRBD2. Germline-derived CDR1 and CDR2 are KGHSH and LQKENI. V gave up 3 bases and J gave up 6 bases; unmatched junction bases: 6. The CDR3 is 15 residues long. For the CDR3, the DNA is TGTGCCAGCTCACCCCTTAGCGGGAGTATCAATGAGCAGTTCTTC. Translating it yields CASSPLSGSINEQFF.

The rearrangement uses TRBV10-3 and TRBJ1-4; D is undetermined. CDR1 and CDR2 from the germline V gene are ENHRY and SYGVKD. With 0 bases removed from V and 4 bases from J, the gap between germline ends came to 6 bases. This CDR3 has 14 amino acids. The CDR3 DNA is TGTGCCATCAGTGAGTCGGCAGGTAATGAAAAACTGTTTTTT. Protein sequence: CAISESAGNEKLFF.

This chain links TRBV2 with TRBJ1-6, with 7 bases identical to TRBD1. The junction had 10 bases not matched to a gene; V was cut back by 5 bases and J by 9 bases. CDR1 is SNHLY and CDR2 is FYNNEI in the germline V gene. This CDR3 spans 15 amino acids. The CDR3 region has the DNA TGTGCCAGCAGTCCAAGACAGGGTGGCGCTTCACCCCTCCACTTT. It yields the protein CASSPRQGGASPLHF.

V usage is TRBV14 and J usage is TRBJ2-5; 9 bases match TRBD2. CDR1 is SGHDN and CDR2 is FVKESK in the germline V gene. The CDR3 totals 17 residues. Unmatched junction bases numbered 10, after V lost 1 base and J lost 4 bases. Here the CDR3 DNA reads TGTGCCAGCAGCCAAGGGGAGACTAGCGGTTTTGGAGAGACCCAGTACTTC. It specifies CASSQGETSGFGETQYF.

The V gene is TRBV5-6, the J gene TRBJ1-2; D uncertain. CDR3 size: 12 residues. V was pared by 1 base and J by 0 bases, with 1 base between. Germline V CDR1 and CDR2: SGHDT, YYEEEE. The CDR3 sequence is CASSLTNYGYTF. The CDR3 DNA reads TGTGCCAGCAGCTTGACTAACTATGGCTACACCTTC.

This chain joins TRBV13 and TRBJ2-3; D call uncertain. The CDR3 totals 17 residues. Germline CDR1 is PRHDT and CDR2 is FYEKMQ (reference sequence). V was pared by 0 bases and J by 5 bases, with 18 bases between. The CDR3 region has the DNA TGTGCCAGCAGCTTAGGGACCCCCGGACCAGCTGTAGATACGCAGTATTTT. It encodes CASSLGTPGPAVDTQYF.

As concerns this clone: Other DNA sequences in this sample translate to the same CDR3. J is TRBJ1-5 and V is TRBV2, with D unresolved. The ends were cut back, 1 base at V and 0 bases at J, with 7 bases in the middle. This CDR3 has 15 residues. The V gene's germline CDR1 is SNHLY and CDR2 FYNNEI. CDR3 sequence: CASSEESYSNQPQHF. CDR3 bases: TGTGCCAGCAGTGAAGAATCTTATAGCAATCAGCCCCAGCATTTT.

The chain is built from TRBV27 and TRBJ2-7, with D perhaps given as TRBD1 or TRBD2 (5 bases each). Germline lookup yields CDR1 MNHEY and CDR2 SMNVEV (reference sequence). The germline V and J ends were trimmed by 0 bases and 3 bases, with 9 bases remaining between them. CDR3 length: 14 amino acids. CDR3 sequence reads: CASSLSGPSYEQYF. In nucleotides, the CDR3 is TGTGCCAGCAGTTTATCGGGACCGAGCTACGAGCAGTACTTC.

DNA for the CDR3: TGTGCCAGCAGCCAAACGGGGGGTCGGGAGACCCAGTACTTC. Protein sequence: CASSQTGGRETQYF. The chain has TRBV7-8 and TRBJ2-5, with 7 bases lining up with TRBD2. The germline V gene has CDR1 SGHVS and CDR2 FQNEAQ. With 5 bases clipped from V and 5 bases from J, the junction kept 8 bases outside the gene matches. The CDR3 is 14 residues long.

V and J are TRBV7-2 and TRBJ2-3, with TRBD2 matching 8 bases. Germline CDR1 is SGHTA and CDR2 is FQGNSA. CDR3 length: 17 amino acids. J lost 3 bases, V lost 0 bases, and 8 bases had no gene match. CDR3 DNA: TGTGCCAGCAGCTTAGCTTCCGCGGGAGGTGTAACAGATACGCAGTATTTT. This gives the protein CASSLASAGGVTDTQYF.

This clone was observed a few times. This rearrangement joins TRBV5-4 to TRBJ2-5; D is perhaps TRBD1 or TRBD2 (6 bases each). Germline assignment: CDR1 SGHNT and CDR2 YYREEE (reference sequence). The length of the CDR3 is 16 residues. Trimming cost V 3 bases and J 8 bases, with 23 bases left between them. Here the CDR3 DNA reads TGTGCCAGCAGCTCCCCAGGGGAGCGGGCCCAGGGAACCCAGTACTTC. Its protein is CASSSPGERAQGTQYF.

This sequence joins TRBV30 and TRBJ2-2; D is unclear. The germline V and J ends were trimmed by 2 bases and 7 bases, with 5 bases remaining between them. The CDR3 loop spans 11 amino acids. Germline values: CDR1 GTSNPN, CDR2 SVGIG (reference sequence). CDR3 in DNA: TGTGCCTGGAGTAGGATCGGGGAGCTGTTTTTT. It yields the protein CAWSRIGELFF. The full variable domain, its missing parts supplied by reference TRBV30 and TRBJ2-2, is SQTIHQWPATLVQPVGSPLSLECTVEGTSNPNLYWYRQAAGRGLQLLFYSVGIGQISSEVPQNLSASRPQDRQFILSSKKLLLSDSGFYLCAWSRIGELFFGEGSRLTVL.

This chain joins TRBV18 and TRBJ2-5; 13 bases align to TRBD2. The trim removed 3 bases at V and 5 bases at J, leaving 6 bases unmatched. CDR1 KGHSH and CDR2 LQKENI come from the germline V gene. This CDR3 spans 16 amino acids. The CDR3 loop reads CASSPTSGGAAETQYF. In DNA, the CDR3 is TGTGCCAGCTCACCTACTAGCGGGGGGGCCGCGGAGACCCAGTACTTC.

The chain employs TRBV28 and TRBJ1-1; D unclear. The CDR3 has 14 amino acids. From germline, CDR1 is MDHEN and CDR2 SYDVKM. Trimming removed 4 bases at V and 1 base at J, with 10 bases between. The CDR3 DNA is TGTGCCAGCAGTTATTCCCAGGCGAACACTGAAGCTTTCTTT. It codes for CASSYSQANTEAFF.

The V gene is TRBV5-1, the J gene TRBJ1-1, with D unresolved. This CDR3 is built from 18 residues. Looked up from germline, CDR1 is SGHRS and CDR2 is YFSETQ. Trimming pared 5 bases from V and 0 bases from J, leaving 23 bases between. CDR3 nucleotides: TGCGCCAGCAGGGTCGGAAGGGATCCCATGACAATGAACACTGAAGCTTTCTTT. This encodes CASRVGRDPMTMNTEAFF.